A single sample gave rise to the 18 T cell receptor beta chains below, sequenced in a study of blood T cells in healthy people across ages. PCR was performed a second time for about 7 to 12 cycles using a sample-barcoded 5' primer and a J-beta primer mix. Via MiXCR, TCRdb re-called the 5' RACE reads, giving one row per CDR3 protein. The repertoire holds around 780,000 distinct CDR3 sequences, with roughly 50% as singletons. Sequencing was performed on blood. These receptors all stem from a man aged 40-49 years in good health.

The chain is built from TRBV5-6 and TRBJ2-5; D possibly corresponds to TRBD2 (7 bases). This CDR3 is built from 14 residues. Germline V gene sequence: CDR1 SGHDT, CDR2 YYEEEE. Trimming stripped 6 bases from V and 4 bases from J, with 16 bases between. The CDR3 spells CASTRRGATETQYF. CDR3 nucleotides: TGTGCCAGCACCCGTCGGGGGGCCACAGAGACCCAGTACTTC.

The chain joins TRBV2 to TRBJ2-1; 10 bases agree with TRBD2. With V trimmed by 7 bases and J by 3 bases, 6 bases remained unmatched. Germline CDR1 and CDR2: SNHLY and FYNNEI. The CDR3 loop spans 15 amino acids. DNA of the CDR3: TGTGCCAGCACTCACTTAGCGGGAGGCTACAATGAGCAGTTCTTC. Its translation is CASTHLAGGYNEQFF. Full variable domain (remainder filled in from reference TRBV2 and TRBJ2-1): EPEVTQTPSHQVTQMGQEVILRCVPISNHLYFYWYRQILGQKVEFLVSFYNNEISEKSEIFDDQFSVERPDGSNFTLKIRSTKLEDSAMYFCASTHLAGGYNEQFFGPGTRLTVL.

This chain uses TRBV29-1 with TRBJ2-1; weak D call: TRBD1 (5 bases). Trimming pared 7 bases from V and 8 bases from J, leaving 21 bases between. CDR1 and CDR2 from the germline V gene are SQVTM and ANQGSEA. The CDR3 extends over 14 amino acids. CDR3: CSGDVGAGNDEQFF. The CDR3 DNA reads as TGCAGCGGTGACGTAGGGGCAGGTAACGATGAGCAGTTCTTC.

This clonotype was detected a few times. The V call is TRBV7-9, the J call TRBJ2-3; D tentatively fits TRBD1 or TRBD2 (6 bases each). Germline CDR1 and CDR2: SEHNR and FQNEAQ (reference sequence). The CDR3 length is 15 residues. Trimming stripped 7 bases from V and 0 bases from J, with 14 bases between. For the CDR3, the DNA is TGTGCCAGCAACTCCGAAGGGGGGAGCACAGATACGCAGTATTTT. Its translation: CASNSEGGSTDTQYF.

The chain couples TRBV5-1 to TRBJ1-2; tentative D call: TRBD1 (5 bases). V lost 4 bases, J lost 3 bases, and 19 bases lay in between. Per the germline V gene, CDR1 is SGHRS and CDR2 is YFSETQ. The CDR3 is 16 amino acids. The CDR3 is CASSTEGAGRDYGYTF. The CDR3 nucleotides read TGCGCCAGCAGCACCGAAGGGGCCGGGAGGGACTATGGCTACACCTTC.

This clonotype was counted once. The rearrangement uses TRBV7-2 and TRBJ1-2; the D gene is possibly TRBD1 (6 bases). V dropped 5 bases and J dropped 4 bases, with 17 bases sitting between them. CDR1 and CDR2 from the germline V gene are SGHTA and FQGNSA. The CDR3 runs 15 residues. For the CDR3, the DNA is TGTGCCAGCAGCCGGATGTCAGGGGAGACCTATGGCTACACCTTC. Translated, it gives CASSRMSGETYGYTF.

The chain joins TRBV6-1 to TRBJ2-1; 10 positions match TRBD2. This CDR3 spans 14 amino acids. V shed 5 bases and J 14 bases; nucleotides not matched to a gene: 12. The germline V gene has CDR1 MNHNS and CDR2 SASEGT. The CDR3 nucleotides are TGTGCCAGCAGTCCAGGACTAGCGGTCCTTCTAAAGTTCTTC. Translation gives CASSPGLAVLLKFF.

This rearrangement joins TRBV5-1 to TRBJ2-7; 8 bases match TRBD1. This CDR3 has 15 amino acids. V was clipped by 3 bases and J by 3 bases; unmatched bases: 8. The germline CDR1 and CDR2 sequences are SGHRS and YFSETQ. The CDR3 region is CASSSAKQGVYEQYF. The CDR3 region has the DNA TGCGCCAGCAGCTCTGCTAAACAGGGGGTCTACGAGCAGTACTTC.

This chain connects TRBV29-1 to TRBJ1-4; D gene ambiguous. V lost 6 bases and J 0 bases, leaving 8 bases between the germline ends. Germline V gene sequence: CDR1 SQVTM, CDR2 ANQGSEA. The CDR3 length is 13 residues. The CDR3 bases are TGCAGCGTGCGAGATACAACTAATGAAAAACTGTTTTTT. Translated, it gives CSVRDTTNEKLFF.

This chain links TRBV29-1 with TRBJ2-1; D might be TRBD1 or TRBD2, each matching 6 bases. The germline V gene encodes CDR1 SQVTM and CDR2 ANQGSEA. The CDR3 is 16 amino acids. V lost 4 bases to trimming and J lost 8 bases, with 24 bases between them. The chain's CDR3 is CSVGRVVGGRPDEQFF. The CDR3 bases are TGCAGCGTTGGGAGAGTTGTGGGGGGCCGACCGGATGAGCAGTTCTTC.

The J gene is TRBJ2-5, the V gene TRBV20-1, with D perhaps TRBD2 (5 bases). The CDR3 covers 16 residues. Germline V CDR1 and CDR2: DFQATT, SNEGSKA (reference sequence). The V end was cut by 0 bases, the J end by 11 bases, with 25 bases between. The CDR3 sequence: CSARDHTRNSGDEQYF. The DNA of the CDR3 is TGCAGTGCTAGAGATCACACTAGAAATTCTGGCGATGAGCAGTACTTC.

This clonotype came up once. This chain connects TRBV12-3 or TRBV12-4 to TRBJ1-4; D uncertain. This CDR3 comprises 16 residues. V lost 1 base, J lost 3 bases, and 12 bases lay in between. The CDR3 DNA is TGTGCCAGCAGTTTAGACGCCCCCGGACCTAATGAAAAACTGTTTTTT. It encodes CASSLDAPGPNEKLFF.

The rearrangement uses TRBV7-3 and TRBJ2-3, with 12 bases fitting TRBD2. This CDR3 is built from 17 residues. With V trimmed by 5 bases and J by 3 bases, 9 bases remained unmatched. Looked up from germline, CDR1 is SGHTA and CDR2 is FQGTGA. The CDR3 DNA reads as TGTGCCAGCAGCGCCAGCCTAGCGGGGGGGCTGACAGATACGCAGTATTTT. Encoded protein: CASSASLAGGLTDTQYF.

The chain combines TRBV29-1 with TRBJ2-1, with D possibly TRBD1 on 6 matching bases. Deletions cut 3 bases from V and 5 bases from J, with 11 bases between. Germline lookup yields CDR1 SQVTM and CDR2 ANQGSEA. This CDR3 has 13 amino acids. The CDR3 region is CSVDRQANNEQFF. The CDR3 bases are TGCAGCGTTGACCGACAGGCTAACAATGAGCAGTTCTTC.

The DNA of the CDR3 is TGTGCCAGCAGGACAGGCCGTGAAAAACTGTTTTTT. It is translated as CASRTGREKLFF. The chain carries TRBV2 and TRBJ1-4; maybe TRBD1 (6 bases). CDR1 is SNHLY and CDR2 is FYNNEI in the germline V gene. V dropped 6 bases and J dropped 7 bases, with 9 bases sitting between them. This CDR3 has 12 amino acids.

This clonotype appeared many times. J is TRBJ2-7 and V is TRBV20-1; D gene unclear. Deletions cut 0 bases from V and 8 bases from J, with 11 bases between. Per germline, CDR1 DFQATT and CDR2 SNEGSKA (reference sequence). The CDR3 covers 12 residues. CDR3 coding DNA: TGCAGTGCTAGAGATAACCAGGACCAGCAGTACTTC. Translation gives CSARDNQDQQYF.

As to this clonotype: At one end the junction does not follow the germline gene, possibly because of a read error. This CDR3 reads CSVEGLYERGGPDTRYF. In DNA, the CDR3 is TGCAGCGTTGAAGGACTGTACGAGCGGGGGGGCCCGGATACGCGGTATTTT. The gene calls are TRBV29-1 and TRBJ2-3; TRBD2 aligns across 10 bases. Germline V gene lookup returns CDR1 SQVTM and CDR2 ANQGSEA. The CDR3 has 17 amino acids.

This clonotype occurred a few times. V gene TRBV7-9 combines with J gene TRBJ1-2; D remains ambiguous. CDR1 SEHNR and CDR2 FQNEAQ come from the germline V gene (reference sequence). Trimming pared 6 bases from V and 4 bases from J, leaving 27 bases between. CDR3 length: 18 residues. CDR3 bases: TGTGCCAGCAGTCTTGCCACTTCCTCCAGGCATTTCCTCTATGGCTACACCTTC. It specifies CASSLATSSRHFLYGYTF.